This T cell receptor beta chain was recovered during a study of patients and donors after allogeneic stem cell transplantation. CDR1 is MNHEY, CDR2 SMNVEV, per germline (reference sequence). The V and J ends lost 5 bases and 0 bases respectively, with 14 bases between them. This CDR3 spans 16 amino acids. TCRdb reanalysed the RT-PCR reads using MiXCR and keeps one entry per CDR3 protein. Of 80,000 to 90,000 distinct CDR3 sequences in the sample, around 48% were seen once. The source of this sequence is a human donor who was either an allogeneic HSCT recipient or a stem cell or donor lymphocyte infusion donor (not recorded which). It is not recorded whose cells these are; they may come from a transplant donor. The sequenced sample consisted of blood, either unsorted or a sorted T cell fraction (not recorded which). The J gene is TRBJ2-4, the V gene TRBV27; D not certain. Written as DNA, the CDR3 is TGTGCCAGCAGTAGGCTAGGTGGGTTAGCCAAAAACATTCAGTACTTC. Encoded protein: CASSRLGGLAKNIQYF.